This entry concerns a single TCR beta chain. This sample stems from a study of blood T cell repertoires in COVID-19. Turning to the study itself: Sources were T cells, B-cell-depleted T cells, or PBMCs; the material itself was cDNA or gDNA.

Germline CDR1 and CDR2: SGHNT and YYREEE (reference sequence). The CDR3 sequence is 18 residues long. The V gene end was trimmed by 2 bases and the J gene end by 6 bases; junction bases not matched to a gene: 13. Measured with immunoSEQ multiplex PCR; TCRdb has only the in-frame clones, and not every one. Of about 270,000 clones in the sample, about 87% are singletons; the top ten hold about 4.1%. The specimen sequenced was peripheral blood. The receptor's source is a man in his sixties who had recovered from COVID-19. J is TRBJ2-2 and V is TRBV5-4; 10 nucleotides match TRBD1. CDR3 residues: CASSFRQGARSVSGELFF. Written as DNA, the CDR3 is TGTGCCAGCAGCTTCCGACAGGGGGCCAGATCGGTGTCCGGGGAGCTGTTTTTT. Full variable domain (remainder filled in from reference TRBV5-4 and TRBJ2-2): ETGVTQSPTHLIKTRGQQVTLRCSSQSGHNTVSWYQQALGQGPQFIFQYYREEENGRGNFPPRFSGLQFPNYSSELNVNALELDDSALYLCASSFRQGARSVSGELFFGEGSRLTVL.